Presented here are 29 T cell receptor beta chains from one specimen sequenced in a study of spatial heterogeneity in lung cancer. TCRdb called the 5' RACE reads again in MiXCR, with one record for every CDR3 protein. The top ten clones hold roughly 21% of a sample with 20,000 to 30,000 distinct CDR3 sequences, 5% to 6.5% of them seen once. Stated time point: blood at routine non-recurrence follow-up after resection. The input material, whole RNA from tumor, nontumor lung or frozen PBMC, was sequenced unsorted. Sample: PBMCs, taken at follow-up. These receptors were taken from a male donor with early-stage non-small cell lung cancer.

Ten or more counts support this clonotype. CDR3 loop: CASTLSVRQYV. CDR3 nucleotides: TGTGCCAGCACGTTATCGGTCCGTCAGTACGTC. The chain couples TRBV7-3 to TRBJ2-7; D is ambiguous. CDR1 and CDR2 (germline): SGHTA, FQGTGA. V was shortened by 7 bases and J by 10 bases, with 14 bases between the two germline ends. CDR3 length: 11 residues.

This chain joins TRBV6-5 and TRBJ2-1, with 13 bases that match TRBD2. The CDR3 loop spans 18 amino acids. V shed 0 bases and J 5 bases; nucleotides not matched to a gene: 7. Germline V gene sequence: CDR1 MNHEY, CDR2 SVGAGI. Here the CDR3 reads CASSYSAELAGGDNEQFF. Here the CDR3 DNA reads TGTGCCAGCAGTTACTCGGCCGAACTAGCGGGAGGGGACAATGAGCAGTTCTTC.

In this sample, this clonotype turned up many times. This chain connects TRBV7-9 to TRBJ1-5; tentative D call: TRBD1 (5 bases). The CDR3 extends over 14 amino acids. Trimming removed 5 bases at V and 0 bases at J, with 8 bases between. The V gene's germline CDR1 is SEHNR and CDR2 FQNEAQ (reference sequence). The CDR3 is CASSPDTSNQPQHF. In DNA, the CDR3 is TGTGCCAGCAGCCCGGACACTAGCAATCAGCCCCAGCATTTT.

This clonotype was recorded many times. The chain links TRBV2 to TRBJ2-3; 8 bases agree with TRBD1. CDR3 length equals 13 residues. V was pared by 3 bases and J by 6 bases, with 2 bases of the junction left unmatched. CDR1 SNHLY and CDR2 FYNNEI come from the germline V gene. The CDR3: CASSETGDDTQYF. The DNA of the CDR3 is TGTGCCAGCAGTGAGACAGGGGACGATACGCAGTATTTT.

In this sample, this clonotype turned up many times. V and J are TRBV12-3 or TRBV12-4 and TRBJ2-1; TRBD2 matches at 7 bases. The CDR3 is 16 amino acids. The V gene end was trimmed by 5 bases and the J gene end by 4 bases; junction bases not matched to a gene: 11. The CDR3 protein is CASSRLAPLEYNEQFF. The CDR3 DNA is TGTGCCAGCAGTAGACTAGCTCCTTTAGAATACAATGAGCAGTTCTTC.

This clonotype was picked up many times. CDR3 in amino acids: CASSTPTGPEAFF. The DNA for the CDR3 is TGCGCCAGCAGCACACCGACAGGGCCTGAAGCTTTCTTT. The chain is built from TRBV10-2 and TRBJ1-1; 7 bases fit TRBD1. CDR1 and CDR2 (germline): WSHSY, SAAADI. This CDR3 is 13 amino acids long. V was pared by 6 bases and J by 6 bases, with 7 bases of the junction left unmatched.

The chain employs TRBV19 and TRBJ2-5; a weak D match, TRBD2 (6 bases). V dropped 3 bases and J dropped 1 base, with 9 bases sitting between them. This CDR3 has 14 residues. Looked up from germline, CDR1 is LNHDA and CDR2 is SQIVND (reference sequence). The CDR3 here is CASSMGDFQETQYF. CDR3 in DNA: TGTGCCAGTAGTATGGGGGACTTCCAAGAGACCCAGTACTTC.

The CDR3 region has the DNA TGCGCCAGCAGCCAAGATCCATCGGGAGACACCGGGGAGCTGTTTTTT. Protein: CASSQDPSGDTGELFF. The chain links TRBV4-1 to TRBJ2-2; perhaps TRBD2 as D (6 bases). The CDR3 consists of 16 residues. From germline, CDR1 is MGHRA and CDR2 YSYEKL. The V gene lost 0 bases and the J gene lost 3 bases, with 11 bases spanning the gap.

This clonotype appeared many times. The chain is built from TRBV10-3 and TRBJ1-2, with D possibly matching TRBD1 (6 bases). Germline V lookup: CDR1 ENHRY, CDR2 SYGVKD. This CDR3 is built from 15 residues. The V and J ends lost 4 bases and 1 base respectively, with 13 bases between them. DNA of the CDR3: TGTGCCATCAGTGGGGGACACCAAAGTAACTATGGCTACACCTTC. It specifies CAISGGHQSNYGYTF.

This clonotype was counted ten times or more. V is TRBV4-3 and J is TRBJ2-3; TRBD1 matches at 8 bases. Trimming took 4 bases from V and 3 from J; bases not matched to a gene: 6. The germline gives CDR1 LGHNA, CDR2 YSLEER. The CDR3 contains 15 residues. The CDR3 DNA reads TGCGCCAGCAGCCGGGCCGGACAGGGTACAGATACGCAGTATTTT. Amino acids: CASSRAGQGTDTQYF.

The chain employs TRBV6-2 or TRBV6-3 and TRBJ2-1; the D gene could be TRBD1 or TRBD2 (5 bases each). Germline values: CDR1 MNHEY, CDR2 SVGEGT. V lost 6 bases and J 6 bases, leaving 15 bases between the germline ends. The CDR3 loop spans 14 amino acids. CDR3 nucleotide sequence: TGTGCCAGCAGGGGACGGGCAAGGGGCAATGAGCAGTTCTTC. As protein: CASRGRARGNEQFF.

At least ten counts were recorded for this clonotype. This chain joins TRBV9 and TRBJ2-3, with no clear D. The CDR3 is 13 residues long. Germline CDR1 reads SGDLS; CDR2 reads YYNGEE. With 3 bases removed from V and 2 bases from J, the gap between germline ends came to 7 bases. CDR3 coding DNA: TGTGCCAGCAGCGCTCCGCCCACAGATACGCAGTATTTT. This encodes CASSAPPTDTQYF.

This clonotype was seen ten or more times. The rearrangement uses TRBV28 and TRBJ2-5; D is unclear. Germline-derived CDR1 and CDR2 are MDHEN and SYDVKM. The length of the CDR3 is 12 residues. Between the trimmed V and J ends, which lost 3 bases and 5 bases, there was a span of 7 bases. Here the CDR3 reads CASSLLKETQYF. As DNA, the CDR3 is TGTGCCAGCAGTTTGTTGAAGGAGACCCAGTACTTC.

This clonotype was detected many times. The CDR3 reads CASSYSRTGYYSNYGYTF. For the CDR3, the DNA is TGTGCCAGCAGTTACTCGCGGACAGGATACTACTCTAACTATGGCTACACCTTC. The chain is built from TRBV6-6 and TRBJ1-2, with 7 bases that match TRBD1. CDR1 and CDR2 from the germline V gene are MNHNY and SVGAGI (reference sequence). V dropped 0 bases and J dropped 0; count of bases not matched to a gene: 10. The CDR3 is 18 amino acids.

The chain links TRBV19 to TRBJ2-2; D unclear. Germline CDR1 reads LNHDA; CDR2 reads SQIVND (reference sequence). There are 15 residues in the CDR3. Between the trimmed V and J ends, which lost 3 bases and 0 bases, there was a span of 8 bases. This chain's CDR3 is CASSISTSNTGELFF. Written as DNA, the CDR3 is TGTGCCAGTAGTATTTCCACTTCGAACACCGGGGAGCTGTTTTTT.

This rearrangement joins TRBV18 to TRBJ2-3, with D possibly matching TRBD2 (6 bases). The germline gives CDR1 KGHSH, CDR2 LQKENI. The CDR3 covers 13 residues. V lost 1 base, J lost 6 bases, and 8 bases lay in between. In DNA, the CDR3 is TGTGCCAGCTCACCACTCGGGGGTGATACGCAGTATTTT. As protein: CASSPLGGDTQYF.

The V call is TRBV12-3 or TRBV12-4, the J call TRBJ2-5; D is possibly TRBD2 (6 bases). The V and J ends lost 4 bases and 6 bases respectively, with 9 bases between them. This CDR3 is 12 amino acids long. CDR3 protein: CASSSGGKTQYF. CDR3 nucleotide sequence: TGTGCCAGCAGTTCCGGCGGGAAGACCCAGTACTTC.

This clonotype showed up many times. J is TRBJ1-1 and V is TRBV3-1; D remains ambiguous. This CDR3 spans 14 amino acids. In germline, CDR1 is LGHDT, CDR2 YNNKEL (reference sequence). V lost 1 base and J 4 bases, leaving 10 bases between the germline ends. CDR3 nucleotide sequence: TGTGCCAGCAGCCAAGTTCAAGGTACCACTGAAGCTTTCTTT. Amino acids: CASSQVQGTTEAFF.

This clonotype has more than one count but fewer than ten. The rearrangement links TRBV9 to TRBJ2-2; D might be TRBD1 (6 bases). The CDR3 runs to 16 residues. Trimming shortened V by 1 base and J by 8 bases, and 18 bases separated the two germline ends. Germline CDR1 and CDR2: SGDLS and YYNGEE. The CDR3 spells CASSVRQGSTWGELFF. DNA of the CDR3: TGTGCCAGCAGCGTAAGGCAGGGGAGTACTTGGGGGGAGCTGTTTTTT.

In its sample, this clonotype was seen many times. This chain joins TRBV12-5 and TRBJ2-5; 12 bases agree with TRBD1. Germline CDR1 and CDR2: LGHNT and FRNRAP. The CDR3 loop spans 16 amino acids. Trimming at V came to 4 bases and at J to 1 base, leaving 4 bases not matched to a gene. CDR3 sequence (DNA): TGTGCTAGTGGTTCCGGGACAGGGGGCCCCCAAGAGACCCAGTACTTC. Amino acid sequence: CASGSGTGGPQETQYF.

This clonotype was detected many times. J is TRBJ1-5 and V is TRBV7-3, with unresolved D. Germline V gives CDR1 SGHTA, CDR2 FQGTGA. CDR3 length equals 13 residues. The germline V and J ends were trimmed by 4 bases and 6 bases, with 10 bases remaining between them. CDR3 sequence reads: CASSSDYGQPQHF. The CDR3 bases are TGTGCCAGCAGCTCCGATTACGGTCAGCCCCAGCATTTT.

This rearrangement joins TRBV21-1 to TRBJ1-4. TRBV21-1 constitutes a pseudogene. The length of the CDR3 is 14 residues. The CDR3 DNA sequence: TGTGCCAGCTTAGGGATGGATGACGGAGAAAAACTGTTTTTT. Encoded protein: CASLGMDDGEKLFF.

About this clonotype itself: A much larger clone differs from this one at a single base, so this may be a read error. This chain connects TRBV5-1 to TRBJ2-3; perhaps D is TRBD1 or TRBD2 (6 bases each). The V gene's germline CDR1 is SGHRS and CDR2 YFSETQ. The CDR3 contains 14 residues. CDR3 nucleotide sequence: TGCGCCAGCTACGTGGGGGGCTCCACAGTTACGCAGTATTTT. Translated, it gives CASYVGGSTVTQYF.

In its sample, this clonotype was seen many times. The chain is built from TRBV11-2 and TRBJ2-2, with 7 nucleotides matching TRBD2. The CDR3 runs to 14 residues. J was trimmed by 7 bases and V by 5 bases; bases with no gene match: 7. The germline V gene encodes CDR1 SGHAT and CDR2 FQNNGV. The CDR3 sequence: CASSPRGGGGELFF. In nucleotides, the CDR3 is TGTGCCAGCAGCCCCCGCGGGGGAGGCGGGGAGCTGTTTTTT.

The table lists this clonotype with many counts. The CDR3 DNA reads as TGCAGCGCTGGGACAGGGCCCTACGAGCAGTACTTC. Protein sequence: CSAGTGPYEQYF. The chain combines TRBV29-1 with TRBJ2-7; TRBD1 agrees at 9 bases. The CDR3 is made up of 12 amino acids. Per the germline V gene, CDR1 is SQVTM and CDR2 is ANQGSEA. V dropped 7 bases and J dropped 2; count of bases not matched to a gene: 3.

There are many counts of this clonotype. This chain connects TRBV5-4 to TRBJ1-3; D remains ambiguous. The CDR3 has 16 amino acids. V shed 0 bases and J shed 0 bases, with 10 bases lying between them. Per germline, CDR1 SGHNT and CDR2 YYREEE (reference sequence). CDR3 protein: CASSLAGSHSGNTIYF. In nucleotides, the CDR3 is TGTGCCAGCAGCTTGGCCGGCTCCCACTCTGGAAACACCATATATTTT. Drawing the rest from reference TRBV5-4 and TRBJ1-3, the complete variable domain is ETGVTQSPTHLIKTRGQQVTLRCSSQSGHNTVSWYQQALGQGPQFIFQYYREEENGRGNFPPRFSGLQFPNYSSELNVNALELDDSALYLCASSLAGSHSGNTIYFGEGSWLTVV.

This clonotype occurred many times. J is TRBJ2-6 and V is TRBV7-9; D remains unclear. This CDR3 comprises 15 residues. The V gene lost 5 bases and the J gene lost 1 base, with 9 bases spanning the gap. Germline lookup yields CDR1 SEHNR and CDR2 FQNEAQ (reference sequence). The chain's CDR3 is CASSGALSGANVLTF. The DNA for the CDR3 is TGTGCCAGCAGCGGCGCCCTGTCTGGGGCCAACGTCCTGACTTTC.

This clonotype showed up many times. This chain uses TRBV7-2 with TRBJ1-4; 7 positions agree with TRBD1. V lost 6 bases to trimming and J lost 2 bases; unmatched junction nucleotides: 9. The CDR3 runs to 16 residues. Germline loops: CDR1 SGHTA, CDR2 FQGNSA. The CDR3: CASSLFPGQTNEKLFF. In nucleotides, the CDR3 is TGTGCCAGCAGTCTTTTCCCGGGACAGACTAATGAAAAACTGTTTTTT.

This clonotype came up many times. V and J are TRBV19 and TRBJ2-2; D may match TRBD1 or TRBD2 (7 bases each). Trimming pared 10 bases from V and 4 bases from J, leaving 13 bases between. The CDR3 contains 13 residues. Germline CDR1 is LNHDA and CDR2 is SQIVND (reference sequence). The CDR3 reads CATRGGVTGELFF. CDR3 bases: TGTGCCACCAGGGGGGGTGTCACCGGGGAGCTGTTTTTT.